This T cell receptor (beta chain) was obtained from a study of T cells in Graves' hyperthyroidism and ophthalmopathy. The CDR3 sequence is 14 residues long. CDR1 is SGHAT and CDR2 is FQNNGV in the germline V gene. With 5 bases removed from V and 1 base from J, the gap between germline ends came to 9 bases. In its sample, this clonotype was seen a few times. There were TCR beta CDR3 regions amplified from RNA transcripts. HTBI primers were the set used in a first-round RT-PCR of the TCR CDR3. MiXCR, run by TCRdb on the multiplex PCR reads, gives a single entry per CDR3 protein. This repertoire shows approximately 400,000 distinct CDR3 sequences, about 15% found once; its top ten account for more than 9.5%.

The sequenced sample was blood. The V and J genes are TRBV11-2 and TRBJ2-4; the D gene is possibly TRBD2 (6 bases). This receptor was obtained from a woman aged 55 to 70 with Graves' hyperthyroidism. CDR3: CASSPGVAKNIQYF. The CDR3 DNA reads TGTGCCAGCAGCCCGGGGGTGGCCAAAAACATTCAGTACTTC.